The sequence of this T cell receptor beta chain was determined in a study of cytomegalovirus exposure and HLA in healthy donors. This CDR3 region has 17 residues. V was pared by 0 bases and J by 1 base, with 6 bases of the junction left unmatched. CDR1 is LGHNA, CDR2 YNFKEQ, per germline. Researchers ran the PCR with 60 Vbeta and 13 Jbeta primers. The table came from immunoSEQ multiplex PCR; TCRdb's copy has only in-frame clones and leaves some out. The table shows over 85,000 clones, with about 85% occurring only once. Source material: PBMCs. The chain is built from TRBV4-2 and TRBJ2-1; 7 bases align to TRBD2. This TCR came from a female donor in good health and CMV-seropositive. Here the CDR3 reads CASSQEGSGGSYNEQFF. The CDR3 DNA sequence: TGTGCCAGCAGCCAAGAGGGATCGGGAGGTTCCTACAATGAGCAGTTCTTC.